This T cell receptor (beta chain) originates from a study of metastatic and nonmetastatic thyroid tumors. Overall study context: Thyroid patients, malignant and benign, had repertoires compared across blood and tumor or nodule tissue.

Study-level points and caveats: Malignant tumors reportedly showed significantly higher TCR beta diversity than benign nodules in both blood and tumor.

Thyroid surgery had not been preceded by any treatment in any patient. In its sample, this clone was seen a few times. Its antigen is still unknown. In the original analysis: Clinicopathological groups differed in CDR3, with these differences serving to build a distant-metastasis classifier for papillary thyroid cancer. TCRdb re-analyzed the PCR reads using MiXCR. Here the V and J calls rest on TCRdb's processing, not on the authors' analysis. The data show about 26,000 clones, approximately 24% seen once. Per the germline V gene, CDR1 is MDHEN and CDR2 is SYDVKM. The CDR3 runs 15 residues. V lost 6 bases and J lost 0; bases outside the gene matches: 4.

This sequence joins TRBV28 and TRBJ1-3, with 8 bases identical to TRBD1. The TCR was taken from a female donor with papillary thyroid cancer or a benign thyroid nodule (not recorded which). Some clones in this sample may be carry-over from other donors' samples. Material: blood. The CDR3 bases are TGTGCCAGCAGGTGGGACAGGAACTCTGGAAACACCATATATTTT. The encoded protein is CASRWDRNSGNTIYF.